This TCR beta chain was identified during a study of T cell responses to AZD1222 COVID-19 vaccine. Study-wide results and limits: At study baseline, merely over 5 AZD1222 recipients were seropositive. Following two doses of AZD1222, Spike-specific TCR breadth and depth rose. In a largely white British group with more females than males, clonal diversity was possibly underestimated. Variant regions that are unmutated are reportedly the target of nearly half of spike-specific TCRs.

Only in-frame clones appear in the TCRdb table, and some are missing; sequencing was by immunoSEQ multiplex PCR. The table shows fewer than 75,000 clones, with 75% to 95% occurring only once. Concerning this clone itself: The target antigen is unknown.

V was trimmed by 0 bases and J by 8 bases, leaving 9 bases between them. The CDR3 runs 13 residues. The germline V gene has CDR1 SGHRS and CDR2 YFSETQ. This TCR came from an adult who received the MenACWY meningococcal vaccine as a control. This chain connects TRBV5-1 to TRBJ2-1; unclear D gene. Source: peripheral blood, taken 28 days after the second dose of the MenACWY control vaccine. CDR3 amino acids: CASSLVVADEQFF. DNA of the CDR3: TGCGCCAGCAGCTTGGTAGTGGCCGATGAGCAGTTCTTC.